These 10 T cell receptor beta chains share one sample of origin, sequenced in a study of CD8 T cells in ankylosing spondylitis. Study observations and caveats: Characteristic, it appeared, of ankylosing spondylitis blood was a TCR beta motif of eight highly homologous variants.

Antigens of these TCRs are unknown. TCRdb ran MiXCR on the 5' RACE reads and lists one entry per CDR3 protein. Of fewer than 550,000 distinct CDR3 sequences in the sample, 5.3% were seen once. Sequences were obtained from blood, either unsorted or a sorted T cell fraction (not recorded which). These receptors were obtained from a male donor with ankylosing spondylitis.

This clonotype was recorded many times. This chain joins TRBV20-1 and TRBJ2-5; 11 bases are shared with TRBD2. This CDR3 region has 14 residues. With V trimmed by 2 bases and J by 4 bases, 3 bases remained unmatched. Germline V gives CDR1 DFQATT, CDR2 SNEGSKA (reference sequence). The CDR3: CSARLAGGLETQYF. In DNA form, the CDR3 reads TGCAGTGCTAGATTAGCGGGGGGGCTAGAGACCCAGTACTTC.

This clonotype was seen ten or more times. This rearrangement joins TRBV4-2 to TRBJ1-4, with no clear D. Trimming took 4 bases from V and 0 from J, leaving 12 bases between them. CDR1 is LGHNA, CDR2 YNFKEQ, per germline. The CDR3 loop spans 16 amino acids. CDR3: CASSRRATATNEKLFF. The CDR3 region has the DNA TGTGCCAGCAGCCGCCGGGCAACCGCAACTAATGAAAAACTGTTTTTT.

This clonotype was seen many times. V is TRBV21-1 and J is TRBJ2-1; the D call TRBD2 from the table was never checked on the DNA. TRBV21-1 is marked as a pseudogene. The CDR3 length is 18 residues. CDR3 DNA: TGTGCCAGCAGCAAAATGGTTGAGGGCAGCGGGACCTACAATGAGCAGTTCTTC. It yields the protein CASSKMVEGSGTYNEQFF.

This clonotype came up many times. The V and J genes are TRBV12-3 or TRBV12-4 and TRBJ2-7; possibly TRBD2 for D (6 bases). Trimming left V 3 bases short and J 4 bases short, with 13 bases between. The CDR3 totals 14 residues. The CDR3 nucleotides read TGTGCCAGCAGTTTTAGTGGGGGAGGATACGAGCAGTACTTC. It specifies CASSFSGGGYEQYF.

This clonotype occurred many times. The CDR3 region is CASSFSPGRTEAFF. CDR3 coding DNA: TGTGCCAGCAGCTTCTCGCCGGGGAGAACTGAAGCTTTCTTT. The chain is built from TRBV5-5 and TRBJ1-1; no firm D call. V lost 2 bases and J 5 bases, leaving 13 bases between the germline ends. Germline V gene lookup returns CDR1 SGHKS and CDR2 YYEKEE (reference sequence). The CDR3 has 14 residues.

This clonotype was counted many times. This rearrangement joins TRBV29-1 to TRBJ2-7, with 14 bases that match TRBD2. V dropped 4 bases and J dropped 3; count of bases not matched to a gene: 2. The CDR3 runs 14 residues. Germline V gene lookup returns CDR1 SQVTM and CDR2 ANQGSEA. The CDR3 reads CSVAGTSGSYEQYF. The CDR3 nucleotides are TGCAGCGTTGCCGGGACTAGCGGGAGCTACGAGCAGTACTTC.

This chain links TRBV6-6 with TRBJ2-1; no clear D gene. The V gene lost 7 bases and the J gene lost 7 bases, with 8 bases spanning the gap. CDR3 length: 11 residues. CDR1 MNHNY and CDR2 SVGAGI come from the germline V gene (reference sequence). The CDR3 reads CASKAENEQFF. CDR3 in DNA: TGTGCCAGCAAGGCGGAGAATGAGCAGTTCTTC.

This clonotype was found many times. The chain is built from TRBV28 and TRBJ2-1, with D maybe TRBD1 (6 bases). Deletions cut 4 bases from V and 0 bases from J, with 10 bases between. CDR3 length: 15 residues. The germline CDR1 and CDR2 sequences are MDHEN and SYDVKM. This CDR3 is CASSSRQVSYNEQFF. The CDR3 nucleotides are TGTGCCAGCAGTTCCAGACAGGTCTCCTACAATGAGCAGTTCTTC.

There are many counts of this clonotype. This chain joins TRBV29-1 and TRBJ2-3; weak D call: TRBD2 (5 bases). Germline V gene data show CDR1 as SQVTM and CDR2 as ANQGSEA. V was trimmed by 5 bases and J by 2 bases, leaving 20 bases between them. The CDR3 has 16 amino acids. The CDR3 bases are TGCAGCGTTCATAAAGGAGGACCGGGTCACACAGATACGCAGTATTTT. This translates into CSVHKGGPGHTDTQYF.

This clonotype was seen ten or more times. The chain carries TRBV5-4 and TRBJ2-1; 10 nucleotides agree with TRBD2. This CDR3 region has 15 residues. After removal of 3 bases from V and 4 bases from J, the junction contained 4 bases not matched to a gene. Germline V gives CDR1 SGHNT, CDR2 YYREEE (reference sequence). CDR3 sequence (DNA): TGTGCCAGCAGCTCCGGACTAGCGGAATACAATGAGCAGTTCTTC. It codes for CASSSGLAEYNEQFF.